A single sample is the source of the 13 T cell receptor beta chains below, sequenced in a study of T cells in Graves' hyperthyroidism and ophthalmopathy. Template material for amplifying TCR beta CDR3 regions consisted of RNA transcripts. During a first-round RT-PCR of the TCR CDR3, the HTBI primer set was used. TCRdb processed the multiplex PCR reads anew with MiXCR; each CDR3 protein has one entry. The sample records about 770,000 distinct CDR3 sequences, around 20% being singletons. Source material: blood. These receptors originate from a woman in her fifties or sixties with Graves' hyperthyroidism that later progressed to Graves' ophthalmopathy.

This clonotype came up many times. The chain recombines TRBV18 with TRBJ1-2; 8 nucleotides agree with TRBD1. Germline V gene data show CDR1 as KGHSH and CDR2 as LQKENI. Trimming at V came to 3 bases and at J to 8 bases, leaving 5 bases not matched to a gene. This CDR3 spans 13 amino acids. The CDR3 reads CASSPGQDTGYTF. The CDR3 DNA is TGTGCCAGCTCACCGGGACAGGACACGGGCTACACCTTC.

J is TRBJ1-5 and V is TRBV19; a possible D gene is TRBD1 (6 bases). This CDR3 contains 15 residues. The V and J ends lost 7 bases and 0 bases respectively, with 13 bases between them. Germline CDR1 LNHDA, CDR2 SQIVND (reference sequence). CDR3 amino acids: CASTRDIYSNQPQHF. The CDR3 bases are TGTGCCAGTACCAGGGACATTTATAGCAATCAGCCCCAGCATTTT.

The J gene is TRBJ2-1, the V gene TRBV19; perhaps D is TRBD1 or TRBD2 (5 bases each). In germline, CDR1 is LNHDA, CDR2 SQIVND (reference sequence). V lost 0 bases and J 8 bases, leaving 8 bases between the germline ends. This CDR3 spans 13 amino acids. The CDR3: CASSIDLGDEQFF. CDR3 nucleotide sequence: TGTGCCAGTAGTATAGATCTGGGGGATGAGCAGTTCTTC.

The V and J genes are TRBV15 and TRBJ2-1, with 7 bases that match TRBD2. The J segment lost 2 bases and the V segment lost 0 bases, leaving 4 bases of the junction unmatched. CDR3 length: 16 amino acids. In germline, CDR1 is LNHNV, CDR2 YYDKDF (reference sequence). The CDR3 DNA reads TGTGCCACCAGCAGAGATAGAGCGGGGACCTACAATGAGCAGTTCTTC. Protein product: CATSRDRAGTYNEQFF.

V and J are TRBV5-5 and TRBJ2-7, with D unresolved. This CDR3 spans 14 amino acids. Germline V gives CDR1 SGHKS, CDR2 YYEKEE (reference sequence). Trimming removed 1 base at V and 0 bases at J, with 8 bases between. CDR3 amino acids: CASSLIVSSYEQYF. The CDR3 region has the DNA TGTGCCAGCAGCTTGATAGTCTCCTCCTACGAGCAGTACTTC.

With regard to this clonotype: The junction departs from the called germline gene at one end, perhaps through a read error. This rearrangement joins TRBV2 to TRBJ1-6; D gene unclear. CDR1 and CDR2 (germline): SNHLY, FYNNEI. The CDR3 has 13 amino acids. The CDR3 sequence is CANSDHGNSPLHF. As DNA, the CDR3 is TGTGCCAACAGTGACCATGGGAACTCACCCCTCCACTTT.

In its sample, this clonotype was seen a few times. The CDR3 DNA reads as TGCGCCAGCAGCCTCCTGGGGATGACTAGCGGGGGGCATTCGGGCTCAGATACGCAGTATTTT. The encoded protein is CASSLLGMTSGGHSGSDTQYF. The chain is built from TRBV4-1 and TRBJ2-3; 13 bases map to TRBD2. The junction had 20 bases not matched to a gene; V was cut back by 4 bases and J by 4 bases. The CDR3 extends over 21 amino acids. Per germline, CDR1 MGHRA and CDR2 YSYEKL.

This clonotype was seen repeatedly, ten times or more. The rearrangement links TRBV20-1 to TRBJ2-7, with D possibly being TRBD1 or TRBD2 (6 bases each). The V gene lost 5 bases and the J gene lost 2 bases, with 16 bases spanning the gap. CDR1 DFQATT and CDR2 SNEGSKA come from the germline V gene (reference sequence). CDR3 length: 14 amino acids. CDR3 DNA: TGCAGTGCTCCTTCGAGGGGGGCGACCTACGAGCAGTACTTC. Translating gives CSAPSRGATYEQYF.

A few counts support this clonotype. V and J are TRBV7-2 and TRBJ2-2; weak D call: TRBD2 (7 bases). Germline assignment: CDR1 SGHTA and CDR2 FQGNSA. The CDR3 totals 16 residues. Between the trimmed V and J ends, which lost 7 bases and 4 bases, there was a span of 19 bases. The CDR3 protein is CASTVEGGFITGELFF. CDR3 sequence (DNA): TGTGCCAGCACCGTTGAGGGGGGGTTCATCACCGGGGAGCTGTTTTTT.

This CDR3 reads CASSQERGGRPQHF. DNA of the CDR3: TGTGCCAGCAGCCAAGAACGGGGAGGGCGGCCCCAGCATTTT. The chain is built from TRBV4-2 and TRBJ1-5; no reliable D call. Germline CDR1 is LGHNA and CDR2 is YNFKEQ. This CDR3 is built from 14 residues. Trimming shortened V by 0 bases and J by 9 bases, and 12 bases separated the two germline ends.

This clonotype has a handful of counts. The chain uses TRBV4-1 and TRBJ1-4, with 10 bases lining up with TRBD1. Trimming at V came to 2 bases and at J to 7 bases, leaving 7 bases not matched to a gene. Germline loops: CDR1 MGHRA, CDR2 YSYEKL. The CDR3 consists of 16 residues. The CDR3 loop reads CASSQIVGQGIEKLFF. CDR3 in DNA: TGCGCCAGCAGCCAAATCGTGGGACAGGGGATTGAAAAACTGTTTTTT.

This clonotype was picked up a small number of times. V and J are TRBV29-1 and TRBJ2-1, with TRBD2 matching over 11 bases. The CDR3 sequence is 15 residues long. Germline lookup yields CDR1 SQVTM and CDR2 ANQGSEA. The trim removed 1 base at V and 3 bases at J, leaving 2 bases unmatched. The CDR3 loop is CSVEGLAGIYNEQFF. The CDR3 DNA follows: TGCAGCGTTGAAGGACTAGCGGGGATCTACAATGAGCAGTTCTTC.

This clonotype was seen more than once but under ten times. The CDR3 does not close with the conserved phenylalanine or tryptophan, likely indicating a read error. This sequence joins TRBV27 and TRBJ1-1, with D uncertain. This CDR3 spans 15 amino acids. Trimming shortened V by 4 bases and J by 3 bases, and 15 bases separated the two germline ends. In germline, CDR1 is MNHEY, CDR2 SMNVEV (reference sequence). The CDR3 bases are TGTGCCAGCAGTTCTTATGGAGGGCTGGACACTGAAGCTTTCTCT. Its translation: CASSSYGGLDTEAFS.